The 15 T cell receptor beta chains in this list originate from one sample, sequenced in a study of blood T cell repertoires in COVID-19. Assay: immunoSEQ multiplex PCR; the TCRdb copy retains only in-frame clones and omits some. Among around 300,000 clones listed, around nine tenths were seen once. Specimen: PBMCs or T cells enriched from blood (not recorded which). The receptors originated from a woman aged 60-75 years who had recovered from COVID-19.

The DNA for the CDR3 is TGCGCCAGCAGCTTGGACAGTGGGAACACTGAAGCTTTCTTT. Its translation: CASSLDSGNTEAFF. This chain connects TRBV5-1 to TRBJ1-1; no clear D. The CDR3 extends over 14 amino acids. Trimming removed 0 bases from V and 1 base from J, with 7 bases in between. Germline assignment: CDR1 SGHRS and CDR2 YFSETQ.

The J gene is TRBJ1-2, the V gene TRBV10-1; the match to TRBD1 covers 7 bases. The CDR3 has 13 amino acids. V dropped 4 bases and J dropped 5; count of bases not matched to a gene: 4. The germline CDR1 and CDR2 sequences are WNHNN and SYGVQD (reference sequence). For the CDR3, the DNA is TGCGCCAGCAGTGCCGGGACAGCTTATGGCTACACCTTC. Protein: CASSAGTAYGYTF.

The genes are TRBV7-8 and TRBJ1-1; D unresolved. V was trimmed by 2 bases and J by 5 bases, leaving 9 bases between them. The CDR3 runs 13 residues. CDR1 is SGHVS, CDR2 FQNEAQ, per germline. The CDR3 sequence: CASSLSRETEAFF. Here the CDR3 DNA reads TGTGCCAGCAGCTTATCTCGTGAGACTGAAGCTTTCTTT.

The J gene is TRBJ1-4, the V gene TRBV24-1; the D is unclear. The V and J ends lost 3 bases and 7 bases respectively, with 8 bases between them. CDR1 and CDR2 from the germline V gene are KGHDR and SFDVKD. This CDR3 is 13 amino acids long. For the CDR3, the DNA is TGTGCCACCAGTGATACCCACTCTGAAAAACTGTTTTTT. This gives the protein CATSDTHSEKLFF.

This chain connects TRBV6-5 to TRBJ1-3, with a weak D call TRBD1 (5 bases). Germline-derived CDR1 and CDR2 are MNHEY and SVGAGI. CDR3 length equals 14 residues. V dropped 6 bases and J dropped 3 bases, with 12 bases sitting between them. CDR3 protein: CASSYMGLGNTIYF. The CDR3 nucleotides are TGTGCCAGCAGCTACATGGGGCTTGGAAACACCATATATTTT.

In its sample, this clone was seen once. The chain joins TRBV5-1 to TRBJ2-2; D is possibly TRBD1 (6 bases). Germline CDR1 is SGHRS and CDR2 is YFSETQ. V was trimmed by 3 bases and J by 4 bases, leaving 7 bases between them. The CDR3 contains 13 residues. CDR3: CASSWDTTGELFF. CDR3 bases: TGCGCCAGCAGCTGGGACACCACCGGGGAGCTGTTTTTT.

This chain joins TRBV5-6 and TRBJ1-1, with 10 bases fitting TRBD1. This CDR3 region has 17 residues. In germline, CDR1 is SGHDT, CDR2 YYEEEE. With V trimmed by 2 bases and J by 0 bases, 7 bases remained unmatched. The CDR3 DNA follows: TGTGCCAGCAGCTTAGACAGGGGGCATCAGATGAACACTGAAGCTTTCTTT. Translated: CASSLDRGHQMNTEAFF.

The chain is built from TRBV2 and TRBJ2-1; D not certain. Per germline, CDR1 SNHLY and CDR2 FYNNEI. This CDR3 has 13 residues. V lost 8 bases to trimming and J lost 15 bases, with 23 bases between them. CDR3 bases: TGTGCCAGCGTCGCGTTGAGCTACTCTCGGGTGTTCTTC. This encodes CASVALSYSRVFF.

The V gene is TRBV5-1, the J gene TRBJ1-5; 7 bases fit TRBD1. V was clipped by 0 bases and J by 7 bases; unmatched bases: 4. Germline V gene sequence: CDR1 SGHRS, CDR2 YFSETQ. The length of the CDR3 is 14 residues. The DNA of the CDR3 is TGCGCCAGCAGCTTGGACGGGACAGCCCAGCCCCAGCATTTT. Translation gives CASSLDGTAQPQHF.

The chain joins TRBV7-9 to TRBJ1-6, with D unresolved. The germline CDR1 and CDR2 sequences are SEHNR and FQNEAQ (reference sequence). The length of the CDR3 is 14 residues. The V end was cut by 7 bases, the J end by 0 bases, with 7 bases between. The CDR3 DNA follows: TGTGCCAGCATGGAGAGCTCCTATAATTCACCCCTCCACTTT. This translates into CASMESSYNSPLHF.

This clone was detected only once. This chain joins TRBV18 and TRBJ2-3; 11 bases match TRBD2. Germline V gene sequence: CDR1 KGHSH, CDR2 LQKENI. This CDR3 spans 16 amino acids. The ends lost 3 bases at V and 9 bases at J; junction bases unmatched: 11. CDR3 bases: TGTGCCAGCTCACCTTTACTAGCGGGAGTGGATGGAACGCAGTATTTT. Translating it yields CASSPLLAGVDGTQYF.

The rearrangement joins TRBV27 to TRBJ1-5; D not resolved. The CDR3 is 15 residues long. The V end was cut by 6 bases, the J end by 5 bases, with 17 bases between. Germline V gives CDR1 MNHEY, CDR2 SMNVEV (reference sequence). CDR3 coding DNA: TGTGCCAGCAGCCCTAACCACGGCGGGGATCAGCCCCAGCATTTT. Its protein product is CASSPNHGGDQPQHF.

This chain joins TRBV7-9 and TRBJ2-7; 10 nucleotides match TRBD1. The CDR3 has 13 residues. The germline gives CDR1 SEHNR, CDR2 FQNEAQ (reference sequence). The V and J ends lost 1 base and 9 bases, in that order; junction bases with no gene match: 3. The CDR3 loop reads CASSLGQGARQYF. Written as DNA, the CDR3 is TGTGCCAGCAGCTTAGGACAGGGGGCGCGGCAGTACTTC.

V and J are TRBV3-1 (or the pseudogene TRBV3-2) and TRBJ1-1, with D possibly TRBD1 on 6 matching bases. The CDR3 consists of 15 residues. The germline CDR1 and CDR2 sequences are LGHDT and YNNKEL (reference sequence). Trimming shortened V by 0 bases and J by 10 bases, and 18 bases separated the two germline ends. CDR3 loop: CASSQDRGDYERAFF. CDR3 nucleotide sequence: TGTGCCAGCAGCCAAGATAGGGGGGACTACGAACGAGCTTTCTTT.

V and J are TRBV5-8 and TRBJ2-2; 8 bases are a match to TRBD1. Germline V gene lookup returns CDR1 SGHTS and CDR2 YDEGEE. The CDR3 runs to 14 residues. With V trimmed by 7 bases and J by 4 bases, 6 bases remained unmatched. The CDR3 sequence: CASGPGQVTGELFF. Written as DNA, the CDR3 is TGTGCCAGCGGACCGGGACAGGTCACCGGGGAGCTGTTTTTT.